The sequence of this TCR beta chain was determined in a study of T cells in Graves' hyperthyroidism and ophthalmopathy. Study overall: Pretreatment peripheral blood was obtained at initial diagnosis.

TCR beta CDR3 regions were amplified from RNA transcripts. The TCR CDR3 was amplified in a first-round RT-PCR using the HTBI primer set. TCRdb re-called the multiplex PCR reads through MiXCR, storing one row per CDR3 protein. Counted here are over 500,000 distinct CDR3 sequences, 13% to 15% occurring once; the ten biggest clones make up approximately 15%. The CDR3 totals 13 residues. Germline assignment: CDR1 KGHDR and CDR2 SFDVKD. V was shortened by 5 bases and J by 0 bases, with 4 bases between the two germline ends. This clonotype turned up a few times. Sequenced material: blood. The chain links TRBV24-1 to TRBJ1-3; D not resolved. The receptor's source is a middle-aged woman with Graves' hyperthyroidism. CDR3 in DNA: TGTGCCACCAGTGGCAGCTCTGGAAACACCATATATTTT. This translates into CATSGSSGNTIYF.